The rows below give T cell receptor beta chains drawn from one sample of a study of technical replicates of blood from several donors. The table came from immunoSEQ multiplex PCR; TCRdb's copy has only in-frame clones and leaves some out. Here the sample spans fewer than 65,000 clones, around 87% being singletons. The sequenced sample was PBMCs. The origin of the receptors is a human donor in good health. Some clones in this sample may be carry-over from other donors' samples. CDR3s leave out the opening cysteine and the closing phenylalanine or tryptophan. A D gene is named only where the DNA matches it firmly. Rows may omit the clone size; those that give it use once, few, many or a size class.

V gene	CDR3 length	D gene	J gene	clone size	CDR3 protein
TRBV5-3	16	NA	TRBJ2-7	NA	ARSLDDSAGGFVNEQY
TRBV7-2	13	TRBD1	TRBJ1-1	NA	ASSWGQGWNTEAF
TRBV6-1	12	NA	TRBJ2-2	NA	ASRTGEATGELF
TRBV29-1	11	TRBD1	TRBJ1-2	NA	SVPGQGAGGYT
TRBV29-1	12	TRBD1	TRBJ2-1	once	SVSQGATYNEQF
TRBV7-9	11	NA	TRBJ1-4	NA	ASNADRYEKLF
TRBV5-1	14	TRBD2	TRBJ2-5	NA	ASSFSAGPYQETQY
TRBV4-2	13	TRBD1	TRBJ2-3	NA	ASSRTGGEEDTQY
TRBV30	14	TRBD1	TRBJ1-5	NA	AWSPLHRGNNQPQH
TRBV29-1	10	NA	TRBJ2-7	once	SVEQGGYEQY
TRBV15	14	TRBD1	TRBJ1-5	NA	ATSRGTGAQNQPQH
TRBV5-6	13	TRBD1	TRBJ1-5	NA	ASSSGGPGNQPQH
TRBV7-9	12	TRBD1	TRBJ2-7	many	ASSHGQEPYEQY
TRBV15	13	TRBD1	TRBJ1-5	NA	ATSTGGESNQPQH
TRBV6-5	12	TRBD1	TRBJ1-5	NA	ASKVTGDDQPQH
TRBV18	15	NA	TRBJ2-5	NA	ASSPGRLAKYQETQY
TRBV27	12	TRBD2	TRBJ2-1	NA	ASSLWSSGNEQF
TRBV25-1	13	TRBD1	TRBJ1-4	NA	ASSDPGTVNEKLF
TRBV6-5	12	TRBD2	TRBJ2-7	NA	ASRPGGGKNEQY
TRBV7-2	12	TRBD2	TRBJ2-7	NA	ASSLGLAPNEQY